These T cell receptor beta chains were read from a single sample in a study of T cell repertoires in cytomegalovirus infection. TCRdb redid the calling of the reads with MiXCR, one entry per CDR3 protein. The sample holds 100,000 to 150,000 distinct CDR3 sequences, roughly a quarter seen once. Their antigens remain unidentified. Sequencing was carried out using PBMCs, sequenced either directly or after in vitro stimulation (not recorded which). Every receptor here comes from a human donor in good health (CMV status not recorded). Some clones in this sample may be carry-over from other donors' samples. Both conserved end residues are part of each CDR3. D genes are given only for firm matches. Part of the rows lack a size; the others show once, few, many or a class for expanded clones.

j_call v_call d_call clone_size cdr3_nt cdr3_aa
TRBJ1-2 TRBV14 - - TGTGCCAGCAGCCAGACACAGGGAAGGAACTATGGCTACACCTTC CASSQTQGRNYGYTF
TRBJ2-7 TRBV7-2 - - TGTGCCAGCAGCTTGGGGGGACTCCTAAACGAGCAGTACTTC CASSLGGLLNEQYF
TRBJ2-3 TRBV6-1 - - TGTGCCAGCAGTGCCCCCGGGACTGTAACAGATACGCAGTATTTT CASSAPGTVTDTQYF
TRBJ2-5 TRBV20-1 - many TGCAGTGCTAGAGCCGGGGCAGCTCAAGAGACCCAGTACTTC CSARAGAAQETQYF
TRBJ1-5 TRBV19 - many TGTGCCAGTAGTATAGATGGTGGTCTGAATCAGCCCCAGCATTTT CASSIDGGLNQPQHF
TRBJ1-5 TRBV6-2/TRBV6-3 TRBD1 - TGTGCCAGCACCTCCCGACAGGGTAGGGTTCAGCCCCAGCATTTT CASTSRQGRVQPQHF
TRBJ2-3 TRBV3-1 TRBD1 - TGTGCCAGCAGCCAAGAACAGGGGCGAGGAGATACGCAGTATTTT CASSQEQGRGDTQYF
TRBJ1-3 TRBV29-1 - - TGCAGCGTGGGGGACTTCTCTGGAAACACCATATATTTT CSVGDFSGNTIYF
TRBJ2-1 TRBV12-5 TRBD2 - TGTGCTAGTGGGAGCGGACTAGGGGTTGAGCAGTTCTTC CASGSGLGVEQFF
TRBJ1-1 TRBV6-2/TRBV6-3 - - TGTGCCAGCAGTAAGGGGGGTAGCCCGAACACTGAAGCTTTCTTT CASSKGGSPNTEAFF
TRBJ2-7 TRBV30 - few TGTGCCTGGAGTGCTCTAGGCGAGCAGTACTTC CAWSALGEQYF
TRBJ1-2 TRBV4-3 - - TGCGCCAGCAGCCAAGAAGGGGCAGGGGCAAGGGCCTATGGCTACACCTTC CASSQEGAGARAYGYTF
TRBJ2-1 TRBV27 TRBD2 many TGTGCCAGCAGTTTTTACCTGGGGGGGAGAAAGTTCTTC CASSFYLGGRKFF
TRBJ2-2 TRBV19 - - TGTGCCAGTAGTCACCTCGGACGGCTCGGGGAGCTGTTTTTT CASSHLGRLGELFF
TRBJ1-5 TRBV7-8 - many TGTGCCAGCAGCCCCGGGACGGTCAATCAGCCCCAGCATTTT CASSPGTVNQPQHF
TRBJ2-4 TRBV14 - - TGTGCCAGCAGCCAAGGTGCGGAAAAAAACATTCAGTACTTC CASSQGAEKNIQYF
TRBJ1-5 TRBV9 - - TGTGCCAGCAGCGTAGGCGTGGGGGGTGGGAATCAGCCCCAGCATTTT CASSVGVGGGNQPQHF
TRBJ2-7 TRBV6-5 - few TGTGCCAGCAGTTACGGTTCGAATATGGCGTTAAACTACGAGCAGTACTTC CASSYGSNMALNYEQYF
TRBJ1-1 TRBV29-1 - few TGCAGCGTCCAACCTCTCCGTAGGGCTGAAGCTTTCTTT CSVQPLRRAEAFF
TRBJ2-1 TRBV29-1 TRBD1 - TGCAGCGTCGCCGGGACAGGGGGCGACCATGAGCAGTTCTTC CSVAGTGGDHEQFF
TRBJ1-1 TRBV7-2 - many TGTGCCAGCAGCTCCCTCCCTGCCCTTGAAGCTTTCTTT CASSSLPALEAFF
TRBJ2-7 TRBV9 - many TGTGCCAGCAGCGTAGCTACGGCGGACGAGCAGTACTTC CASSVATADEQYF
TRBJ2-3 TRBV6-6 TRBD2 few TGTGCCAGCACCGGACTAGCGGGAGGGCCTGATACGCAGTATTTT CASTGLAGGPDTQYF
TRBJ2-5 TRBV7-2 TRBD1 many TGTGCCAGCAGCCCCCGGACAGGGACGGTGGAGACCCAGTACTTC CASSPRTGTVETQYF
TRBJ2-1 TRBV10-3 - few TGTGCCATCAGTGAGTACGGGGAACGATACAATGAGCAGTTCTTC CAISEYGERYNEQFF
TRBJ2-1 TRBV29-1 - few TGCAGCGTTGCTTTGAGGGAGGGGGTCGGTGAGCAGTTCTTC CSVALREGVGEQFF
TRBJ2-7 TRBV5-1 - few TGCGCCAGCAGCGCGGACGGTTTAGAGCAGTACTTC CASSADGLEQYF
TRBJ1-2 TRBV24-1 - - TGTGCCACCAGTGATAACGTAGACTATGGCTACACCTTC CATSDNVDYGYTF
TRBJ1-4 TRBV10-3 - once TGTGCCATCAGTGACCGACAGCCTAATGAAAAACTGTTTTTT CAISDRQPNEKLFF
TRBJ2-7 TRBV6-5 - - TGTGCCAGCAGTTACTCTCGATGGATCCTAGGCGACGAGCAGTACTTC CASSYSRWILGDEQYF
TRBJ2-5 TRBV25-1 - - TGTGCCAGCAGTGAAAGTTTGGGTAGGGAGACCCAGTACTTC CASSESLGRETQYF
TRBJ2-7 TRBV6-5 - - TGTGCCAGCAGCCTCTCTGGGGGCGCTGACTACGAGCAGTACTTC CASSLSGGADYEQYF
TRBJ2-1 TRBV7-3 - - TGTGCCAGCAGCCCTGGGGGGGGCGATGAGCAGTTCTTC CASSPGGGDEQFF
TRBJ2-1 TRBV7-9 TRBD2 - TGTGCCAGCAGCCCGAAATCCGGGACTAGCGGGGGAAGCTCCTACAATGAGCAGTTCTTC CASSPKSGTSGGSSYNEQFF
TRBJ2-3 TRBV18 - - TGTGCCAGCTCACCAGGGTGGGACACAGATACGCAGTATTTT CASSPGWDTDTQYF
TRBJ1-5 TRBV18 - few TGTGCCAGCTCACCTAAGGTAGGGGCGGCTCAGCCCCAGCATTTT CASSPKVGAAQPQHF
TRBJ2-5 TRBV20-1 - - TGCAGTGCTGGCACCGGGTCCGCCTTGTCTTTC CSAGTGSALSF